This TCR beta chain came from a study of T-cell memory formation after mild COVID-19. Whole-study context: Clustering of TCRs was largely donor specific.

About this clonotype: Its antigen is not identified.

One entry per CDR3 protein results from TCRdb running MiXCR on the 5' RACE reads. Of 120,000 to 150,000 distinct CDR3 sequences in the sample, 13% to 15% were seen once. General study findings and limits: That cross-reactive memory joined was suggested by some responding clones appearing in pre-infection memory. SARS-CoV-2 specificity of second-wave clones peaking day 37 was unconfirmed. CD4/CD8 balance held among clones contracting day 15 to 85, and later expanders leaned CD4+.

J lost 5 bases, V lost 2 bases, and 5 bases had no gene match. The CDR3 has 14 residues. Germline V lookup: CDR1 MGHRA, CDR2 YSYEKL. The rearrangement links TRBV4-1 to TRBJ2-5; TRBD1 agrees at 7 bases. The material sequenced was PBMCs or a T cell subset sorted from them (not recorded which). This TCR came from an adult woman who had mild COVID-19 (a few samples of this study predate the infection). Cell type and time point are not known. CDR3 loop: CASSQTGVWETQYF. Here the CDR3 DNA reads TGCGCCAGCAGCCAAACAGGGGTCTGGGAGACCCAGTACTTC.